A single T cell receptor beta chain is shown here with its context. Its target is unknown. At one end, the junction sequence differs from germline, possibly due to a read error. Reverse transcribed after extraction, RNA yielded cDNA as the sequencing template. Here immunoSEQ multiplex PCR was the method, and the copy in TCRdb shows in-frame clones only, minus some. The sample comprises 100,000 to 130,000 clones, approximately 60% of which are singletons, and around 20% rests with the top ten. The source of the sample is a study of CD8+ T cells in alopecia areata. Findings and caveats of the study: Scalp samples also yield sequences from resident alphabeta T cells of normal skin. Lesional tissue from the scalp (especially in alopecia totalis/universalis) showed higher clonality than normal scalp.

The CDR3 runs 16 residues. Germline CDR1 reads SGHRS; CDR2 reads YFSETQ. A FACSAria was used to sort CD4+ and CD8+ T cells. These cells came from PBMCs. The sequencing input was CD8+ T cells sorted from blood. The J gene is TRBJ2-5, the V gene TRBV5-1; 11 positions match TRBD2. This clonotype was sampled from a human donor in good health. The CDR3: CASRFSSGGAKETQYF. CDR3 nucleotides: TGCGCCAGCCGCTTCAGTAGCGGGGGGGCCAAGGAGACCCAGTACTTC.